This TCR beta chain was obtained from a study of blood T cells in healthy people across ages. Study-wide results and caveats: Not knowing donor CMV status may have confounded expanded clonotype changes.

Regarding this clonotype: Its antigen is not known.

Per sample, no less than 5 micrograms of total RNA were extracted. This CDR3 contains 14 residues. Trimming removed 7 bases from V and 4 bases from J, with 16 bases in between. The germline V gene encodes CDR1 SNHLY and CDR2 FYNNEI. A second about 7 to 12 cycle PCR used barcoded and J-beta primers. A 12-random-nucleotide template-switch adaptor tagged each cDNA molecule. TCRdb used MiXCR to reprocess the 5' RACE reads, holding one entry per CDR3 protein. The data hold 1,300,000 or so distinct CDR3 sequences, with around 59% observed a single time. Sequencing input: blood. The chain combines TRBV2 with TRBJ1-2; D perhaps matches TRBD1 (5 bases). The sequence was obtained from a man aged 18 to 30 in good health. The CDR3 nucleotides read TGTGCCAGCATGGGGCAGGTTGCTTCCTATGGCTACACCTTC. It encodes CASMGQVASYGYTF. Complete variable domain (other parts from reference TRBV2 and TRBJ1-2): EPEVTQTPSHQVTQMGQEVILRCVPISNHLYFYWYRQILGQKVEFLVSFYNNEISEKSEIFDDQFSVERPDGSNFTLKIRSTKLEDSAMYFCASMGQVASYGYTFGSGTRLTVV.